This T cell receptor beta chain was captured in a study of OX40 agonist ivuxolimab in advanced cancers. General study results and limits: Among the nonresponders, some also had low normalized T-cell clonal expansion.

Per germline, CDR1 MNHNY and CDR2 SVGAGI (reference sequence). Between the trimmed V and J ends, which lost 6 bases and 3 bases, there was a span of 12 bases. The CDR3 is made up of 13 amino acids. Using immunoSEQ multiplex PCR, the repertoire was profiled, and TCRdb retains in-frame clones only, with some absent. The data contain tens of thousands of clones, 81% of them seen just once; the ten biggest clones take up roughly 1.4%. In the case of this clone: Antigen unknown.

This clonotype originated in an adult with an advanced solid tumor such as melanoma, head and neck, liver or kidney cancer. Sequences were derived from CD4+ or CD8+ T cells sorted from blood, sampled in a trial of the OX40 agonist ivuxolimab. The rearrangement uses TRBV6-6 and TRBJ2-7; D not resolved. The CDR3 here is CASSLGTYYEQYF. For the CDR3, the DNA is TGTGCCAGCAGCTTGGGAACTTACTACGAGCAGTACTTC.